A single sample gave rise to the 15 T cell receptor beta chains below, sequenced in a study of cytomegalovirus exposure and HLA in healthy donors (dated by TCRdb to the late 2010s). Preparation of the library involved the immunoSEQ multiplex PCR assay. Drawn from immuneACCESS, this table holds only the in-frame rearrangements with V and J called that TCRdb kept. Clones are partly lost; checked studies trace under half to an unresolved V gene and leave the rest unexplained. This sample comprises some 64,000 clones, 97% of them detected only once. Clones ranked in the top ten supply roughly 1.6% of the sample. Sequencing was carried out using PBMCs. These receptors were taken from a woman aged 18-35 years in good health and CMV-seropositive.

The genes are TRBV28 and TRBJ1-2, with D hard to call. The CDR3 covers 15 residues. Trimming pared 5 bases from V and 1 base from J, leaving 14 bases between. Looked up from germline, CDR1 is MDHEN and CDR2 is SYDVKM. This CDR3 is CASSPPLSRNYGYTF. CDR3 bases: TGTGCCAGCAGTCCCCCCCTCAGTCGTAACTATGGCTACACCTTC.

This clone showed up just once. The rearrangement uses TRBV30 and TRBJ2-1, with 11 nucleotides matching TRBD2. CDR1 and CDR2 from the germline V gene are GTSNPN and SVGIG (reference sequence). There are 14 residues in the CDR3. V trimming: 3 bases; J trimming: 4 bases; junction bases outside the gene matches: 2. The CDR3 DNA is TGTGCCTGGAGGACTAGCGGGACATACAATGAGCAGTTCTTC. As protein: CAWRTSGTYNEQFF.

This clone was picked up one time. This chain's CDR3 is CASSAPGQGYEQYF. In nucleotides, the CDR3 is TGCGCCAGCAGCGCCCCGGGACAGGGCTACGAGCAGTACTTC. The chain has TRBV4-1 and TRBJ2-7, with 9 bases lining up with TRBD1. This CDR3 is built from 14 residues. V was pared by 5 bases and J by 3 bases, with 5 bases of the junction left unmatched. Germline V gives CDR1 MGHRA, CDR2 YSYEKL.

This sequence joins TRBV28 and TRBJ2-7; TRBD1 agrees at 8 bases. The length of the CDR3 is 12 residues. The V and J ends lost 5 bases and 5 bases, in that order; junction bases with no gene match: 2. Germline values: CDR1 MDHEN, CDR2 SYDVKM. The CDR3 reads CASSAGGDEQYF. CDR3 nucleotides: TGTGCCAGCAGTGCAGGGGGCGACGAGCAGTACTTC.

V and J are TRBV4-1 and TRBJ2-3; weak D call: TRBD1 (6 bases). The V gene's germline CDR1 is MGHRA and CDR2 YSYEKL. V was clipped by 0 bases and J by 2 bases, with 18 bases between them. The CDR3 loop spans 18 amino acids. The CDR3 spells CASSQDSARGFITDTQYF. The CDR3 DNA follows: TGCGCCAGCAGCCAAGATTCAGCCAGGGGATTTATCACAGATACGCAGTATTTT.

The chain carries TRBV4-1 and TRBJ2-1, with unresolved D. This CDR3 has 18 residues. In germline, CDR1 is MGHRA, CDR2 YSYEKL. V was shortened by 2 bases and J by 6 bases, with 23 bases between the two germline ends. The CDR3 coding sequence is TGCGCCAGCAGCCAATTGCCTAGTATCACGCGGAAGTCCAATGAGCAGTTCTTC. It specifies CASSQLPSITRKSNEQFF.

The rearrangement joins TRBV11-1 to TRBJ1-1, with D unresolved. Per germline, CDR1 SGHAT and CDR2 FQDESV (reference sequence). V was clipped by 1 base and J by 4 bases, with 10 bases between them. This CDR3 region has 14 residues. CDR3 region: CASSLEVGSTEAFF. The CDR3 DNA reads TGTGCCAGCAGCTTAGAGGTTGGGAGCACTGAAGCTTTCTTT.

The chain recombines TRBV28 with TRBJ1-4; tentative D call: TRBD1 (5 bases). Trimming left V 11 bases short and J 5 bases short, with 18 bases between. CDR3 length: 14 amino acids. Germline-derived CDR1 and CDR2 are MDHEN and SYDVKM. CDR3 sequence (DNA): TGTGCCTCCCGGCCGGGAGGGGCGAATGAAAAACTGTTTTTT. Translating gives CASRPGGANEKLFF.

The rearrangement uses TRBV28 and TRBJ2-1, with D uncertain. Germline CDR1 is MDHEN and CDR2 is SYDVKM. The CDR3 contains 13 residues. The V end was cut by 3 bases, the J end by 0 bases, with 3 bases between. The CDR3, as DNA: TGTGCCAGCAGTTTGCGCTCCTACAATGAGCAGTTCTTC. This codes for CASSLRSYNEQFF.

V gene TRBV19 combines with J gene TRBJ2-7, with D perhaps matching TRBD2 (6 bases). Germline V lookup: CDR1 LNHDA, CDR2 SQIVND (reference sequence). Trimming shortened V by 5 bases and J by 0 bases, and 11 bases separated the two germline ends. The CDR3 length is 14 residues. This CDR3 reads CASSFAGTSYEQYF. CDR3 coding DNA: TGTGCCAGTAGTTTTGCGGGGACCTCCTACGAGCAGTACTTC. Combining the CDR3 with reference TRBV19 and TRBJ2-7 gives the whole variable domain DGGITQSPKYLFRKEGQNVTLSCEQNLNHDAMYWYRQDPGQGLRLIYYSQIVNDFQKGDIAEGYSVSREKKESFPLTVTSAQKNPTAFYLCASSFAGTSYEQYFGPGTRLTVT.

The V and J genes are TRBV6-1 and TRBJ2-2, with 12 bases matching TRBD2. V trimming: 6 bases; J trimming: 7 bases; junction bases outside the gene matches: 6. Per germline, CDR1 MNHNS and CDR2 SASEGT. CDR3 length: 15 residues. The DNA of the CDR3 is TGTGCCAGCAGCTTGACTAGCGGGAGAATCGGGGAGCTGTTTTTT. Translated: CASSLTSGRIGELFF.

In its sample, this clone was seen once. V and J are TRBV7-2 and TRBJ1-5, with D tentatively TRBD1 (6 bases). The CDR3 consists of 14 residues. V dropped 2 bases and J dropped 2 bases, with 7 bases sitting between them. The germline V gene has CDR1 SGHTA and CDR2 FQGNSA. The CDR3 sequence: CASSLSGGNQPQHF. The CDR3, as DNA: TGTGCCAGCAGCTTATCAGGGGGCAATCAGCCCCAGCATTTT.

V and J are TRBV14 and TRBJ2-1, with TRBD2 identical over 8 bases. From germline, CDR1 is SGHDN and CDR2 FVKESK. V gave up 6 bases and J gave up 3 bases; unmatched junction bases: 7. This CDR3 has 15 residues. CDR3 DNA sequence: TGTGCCAGCAGTCGTACCGGGACTAGCTACAATGAGCAGTTCTTC. Protein sequence: CASSRTGTSYNEQFF. The full variable domain, its missing parts supplied by reference TRBV14 and TRBJ2-1, is EAGVTQFPSHSVIEKGQTVTLRCDPISGHDNLYWYRRVMGKEIKFLLHFVKESKQDESGMPNNRFLAERTGGTYSTLKVQPAELEDSGVYFCASSRTGTSYNEQFFGPGTRLTVL.

V usage is TRBV19 and J usage is TRBJ1-2; 12 nucleotides match TRBD1. Trimming took 3 bases from V and 8 from J; bases not matched to a gene: 7. CDR1 and CDR2 from the germline V gene are LNHDA and SQIVND (reference sequence). The CDR3 loop spans 15 amino acids. The CDR3 DNA follows: TGTGCCAGTAGTATGTCGGGACAGGGGGCTGAGGGCTACACCTTC. Translated: CASSMSGQGAEGYTF.

V is TRBV15 and J is TRBJ2-7, with a tentative D call TRBD2 (6 bases). V lost 1 base and J lost 0, with 16 bases in between. The CDR3 covers 17 residues. The germline CDR1 and CDR2 sequences are LNHNV and YYDKDF (reference sequence). CDR3 loop: CATSRGPGTESSYEQYF. In nucleotides, the CDR3 is TGTGCCACCAGCAGAGGCCCGGGGACTGAGAGCTCCTACGAGCAGTACTTC.